This T cell receptor (beta chain) derives from a study of T cell repertoires in aging, cancer and after chemotherapy. The template was genomic DNA from peripheral blood, not RNA. Rearranged V-D-J TRB sequences were amplified with a mixed TRB-A/B primer pool. Via MiXCR, TCRdb re-called the multiplex PCR reads, giving one row per CDR3 protein. The repertoire holds roughly 12,000 distinct CDR3 sequences, with 25% to 30% as singletons. The V and J ends lost 5 bases and 1 base, in that order; junction bases with no gene match: 7. The germline V gene encodes CDR1 SEHNR and CDR2 FQNEAQ (reference sequence). CDR3 length equals 18 residues.

Sequences were obtained from blood. The rearrangement links TRBV7-9 to TRBJ2-1, with TRBD2 identical over 14 bases. The origin of this receptor is a human donor with a blood cancer. For the CDR3, the DNA is TGTGCCAGCAGCGTCGGACTAGCGGGAGGATCGTCCTACAATGAGCAGTTCTTC. Its protein is CASSVGLAGGSSYNEQFF.